The 10 T cell receptor beta chains below all came from one sample that was sequenced in a study of CD8+ T cells in alopecia areata. Sequencing templates came from extracted RNA that was reverse transcribed into cDNA. Generated by immunoSEQ multiplex PCR, the TCRdb table keeps only in-frame clones and is missing some. This table has fewer than 250,000 clones, about 60% appearing once. Noted treatment: oral pan-JAK inhibitor, 5-10 mg twice daily. The specimen was CD4+ T cells sorted from blood, collected at week 4, from a patient treated with tofacitinib. These receptors were collected from a human donor with alopecia areata.

The chain carries TRBV5-1 and TRBJ2-7; 7 bases line up with TRBD1. V was clipped by 3 bases and J by 0 bases; unmatched bases: 3. The CDR3 is 14 residues long. Germline V CDR1 and CDR2: SGHRS, YFSETQ. The CDR3 loop reads CASSSTGSSYEQYF. DNA of the CDR3: TGCGCCAGCAGCTCGACAGGGAGCTCCTACGAGCAGTACTTC.

V usage is TRBV7-3 and J usage is TRBJ2-3; no clear D. This CDR3 has 14 amino acids. The V end lost 2 bases, the J end lost 2 bases, and 8 bases lay between the germline ends. Germline assignment: CDR1 SGHTA and CDR2 FQGTGA. CDR3 protein: CASSLYAATDTQYF. The CDR3 DNA sequence: TGTGCCAGCAGCTTATATGCCGCCACAGATACGCAGTATTTT.

This clone has only a few counts. V usage is TRBV19 and J usage is TRBJ2-5, with D maybe TRBD2 (5 bases). CDR1 LNHDA and CDR2 SQIVND come from the germline V gene (reference sequence). V was cut by 6 bases and J by 7 bases, with 15 bases left in between. The CDR3 runs to 13 residues. CDR3 protein: CASSTRGSGTQYF. CDR3 DNA: TGTGCCAGTAGCACTAGAGGAAGCGGGACCCAGTACTTC. Full variable domain (rest looked up from reference TRBV19 and TRBJ2-5): DGGITQSPKYLFRKEGQNVTLSCEQNLNHDAMYWYRQDPGQGLRLIYYSQIVNDFQKGDIAEGYSVSREKKESFPLTVTSAQKNPTAFYLCASSTRGSGTQYFGPGTRLLVL.

The rearrangement links TRBV28 to TRBJ2-5; maybe TRBD2 (6 bases). This CDR3 is built from 14 residues. From germline, CDR1 is MDHEN and CDR2 SYDVKM. The germline V and J ends were trimmed by 2 bases and 1 base, with 8 bases remaining between them. CDR3 sequence reads: CASSLVGGQETQYF. The DNA for the CDR3 is TGTGCCAGCAGTTTAGTGGGGGGCCAAGAGACCCAGTACTTC.

This sequence joins TRBV6-5 and TRBJ2-4, with D perhaps TRBD1 (6 bases). This CDR3 is built from 15 residues. V lost 0 bases, J lost 0 bases, and 6 bases lay in between. Germline V gene lookup returns CDR1 MNHEY and CDR2 SVGAGI. This chain's CDR3 is CASSYSTGAKNIQYF. CDR3 nucleotide sequence: TGTGCCAGCAGTTACTCGACAGGAGCCAAAAACATTCAGTACTTC.

CDR3 sequence (DNA): TGTGCCAGCAGCCCCCTTGGTGGCGGGGCCGGGGAGCTGTTTTTT. This translates into CASSPLGGGAGELFF. The rearrangement uses TRBV7-3 and TRBJ2-2; D may be TRBD2 (6 bases). The CDR3 contains 15 residues. Trimming removed 5 bases at V and 6 bases at J, with 16 bases between. CDR1 and CDR2 from the germline V gene are SGHTA and FQGTGA.

The chain employs TRBV6-1 and TRBJ2-7, with 7 nucleotides matching TRBD2. Germline loops: CDR1 MNHNS, CDR2 SASEGT. The CDR3 is 14 residues long. V was clipped by 6 bases and J by 4 bases; unmatched bases: 9. CDR3 in amino acids: CASRRDYVGYEQYF. The CDR3 DNA is TGTGCCAGCAGGCGGGACTACGTGGGATACGAGCAGTACTTC.

The chain is built from TRBV29-1 and TRBJ1-2; D gene uncertain. V lost 3 bases to trimming and J lost 5 bases, with 7 bases between them. Germline V gene sequence: CDR1 SQVTM, CDR2 ANQGSEA. The CDR3 sequence is 11 residues long. CDR3 coding DNA: TGCAGCGTTGACTTGGGGTATGGCTACACCTTC. Translated: CSVDLGYGYTF.

V gene TRBV6-1 combines with J gene TRBJ1-2; a possible D gene is TRBD1 (6 bases). Trimming took 5 bases from V and 0 from J, leaving 10 bases between them. This CDR3 region has 14 residues. From germline, CDR1 is MNHNS and CDR2 SASEGT. As DNA, the CDR3 is TGTGCCAGCAGTTCGACAGGAGCTAACTATGGCTACACCTTC. Translation: CASSSTGANYGYTF.

V is TRBV14 and J is TRBJ1-2; 8 bases line up with TRBD1. Germline assignment: CDR1 SGHDN and CDR2 FVKESK. V lost 1 base, J lost 2 bases, and 6 bases stayed unmatched. This CDR3 has 16 residues. CDR3 loop: CASSQAGDRSNYGYTF. The DNA of the CDR3 is TGTGCCAGCAGCCAAGCTGGGGACAGGAGCAACTATGGCTACACCTTC.